The 2 T cell receptor beta chains below come from one sample, sequenced in a study of Ad26.COV2.S vaccination and SARS-CoV-2 variants. Treatment in this sample: some 20 received Ad26.COV2.S at low or high dose, single or two shots; several received placebo; per-sample allocation not given. Samples came from day 63 after the first vaccine or placebo injection. The method was immunoSEQ multiplex PCR; TCRdb's version includes in-frame clones alone and lacks a portion of them. This table holds hundreds of thousands of clones, about 90% found once. Specimen: peripheral blood, collected in a trial of Ad26.COV2.S vaccine versus placebo. Receptor source: a person between 18 and 65 years old who received the Ad26.COV2.S COVID-19 vaccine or a placebo.

The chain recombines TRBV19 with TRBJ1-3; D ambiguous. The V and J ends lost 4 bases and 0 bases respectively, with 10 bases between them. CDR3 size: 15 residues. Germline V gives CDR1 LNHDA, CDR2 SQIVND (reference sequence). In DNA form, the CDR3 reads TGTGCCAGTAGTAGCGGACGGGCCTCTGGAAACACCATATATTTT. Protein: CASSSGRASGNTIYF.

V gene TRBV18 combines with J gene TRBJ1-4; no firm D call. From germline, CDR1 is KGHSH and CDR2 LQKENI. The CDR3 extends over 16 amino acids. V lost 2 bases, J lost 3 bases, and 13 bases lay in between. CDR3 DNA sequence: TGTGCCAGCTCACCAAATTCCGTTGCAGCTAATGAAAAACTGTTTTTT. This gives the protein CASSPNSVAANEKLFF.